Sequencing of this TCR beta chain was carried out in a study of naive and memory T cell subsets. Two oligonucleotides, mixed equimolar, formed the beta constant-region primer covering TRBC1 and TRBC2. Nested alpha and beta constant-region primers with the SP2 primer drove four PCR rounds on ligated cDNA. TCRdb redid the calling of the UMI-ligation and nested PCR reads with MiXCR, one entry per CDR3 protein. The sample lists 30,000 to 40,000 distinct CDR3 sequences, about a fifth occurring once. This clonotype has at least ten counts. CD45RA-CD27- cells were effector memory; CD45RA+CD27- cells were EMRA. The sequencing input was effector memory CD4+ T cells from blood. The sample's subset: effector memory, CD45RA- CD27-. The receptor was derived from a human donor in good health.

DNA of the CDR3: TGTGCCAGCAGTTACGGCAGGGGGCTCCTGAACACTGAAGCTTTCTTT. Translating it yields CASSYGRGLLNTEAFF. J is TRBJ1-1 and V is TRBV6-5; 8 nucleotides agree with TRBD1. The CDR3 sequence is 16 residues long. V dropped 2 bases and J dropped 0; count of bases not matched to a gene: 5. In germline, CDR1 is MNHEY, CDR2 SVGAGI.